This T cell receptor (beta chain) was recovered during a study of response to subunit inactivated influenza vaccine. Only a few counts were recorded for this clonotype. TCRdb used MiXCR to reprocess the RT-PCR reads, holding one entry per CDR3 protein. The data show roughly 700,000 distinct CDR3 sequences, approximately 14% seen once. V lost 1 base, J lost 7 bases, and 1 base stayed unmatched. This CDR3 has 14 residues. Germline CDR1 is SGHRS and CDR2 is YFSETQ. V usage is TRBV5-1 and J usage is TRBJ2-1, with TRBD2 matching over 11 bases. This specimen was PBMCs from blood, taken less than 13 days after vaccination. This receptor was taken from a middle-aged man who received an inactivated influenza vaccine. CDR3 nucleotide sequence: TGCGCCAGCAGCTTGAGACTAGCGGGGAATGAGCAGTTCTTC. Its protein product is CASSLRLAGNEQFF.